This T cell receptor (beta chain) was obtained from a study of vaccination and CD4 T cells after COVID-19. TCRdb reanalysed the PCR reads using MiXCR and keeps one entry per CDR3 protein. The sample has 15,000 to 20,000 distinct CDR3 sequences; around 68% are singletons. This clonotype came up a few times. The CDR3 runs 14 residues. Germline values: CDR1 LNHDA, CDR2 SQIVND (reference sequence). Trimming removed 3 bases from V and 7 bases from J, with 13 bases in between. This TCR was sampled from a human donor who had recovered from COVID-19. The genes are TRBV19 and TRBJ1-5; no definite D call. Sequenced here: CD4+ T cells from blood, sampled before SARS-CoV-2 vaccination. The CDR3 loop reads CASSIVYLEQPQHF. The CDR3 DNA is TGTGCCAGTAGTATCGTATACCTCGAACAGCCCCAGCATTTT.